This is a list of T cell receptor beta chains from one sample in a study of cytomegalovirus exposure and HLA in healthy donors. TCRdb keeps only in-frame clones here, not all; method: immunoSEQ multiplex PCR. The sample records about 190,000 clones, 82% being singletons. The specimen was PBMCs. The receptors were gathered from a woman aged 18-29 years in good health and CMV-seronegative. CDR3s leave out the opening cysteine and the closing phenylalanine or tryptophan. The D gene is left open where the match is weak.

d_call	j_call	v_call	cdr3_aa
-	TRBJ1-2	TRBV5-1	ASSLVPGGGYT
TRBD2	TRBJ2-3	TRBV5-4	ASRRSLAEETDTQY
-	TRBJ2-5	TRBV13	ASSLYFGGETQY
-	TRBJ1-2	TRBV7-9	ASSLETRTVYGYT
-	TRBJ2-7	TRBV13	ASSPSNYEQY
TRBD2	TRBJ2-1	TRBV29-1	SVASGGGEQF
TRBD2	TRBJ2-5	TRBV30	AWAGLVAGVGETQY
-	TRBJ2-3	TRBV7-8	ASSLARPTDTQY
TRBD2	TRBJ2-7	TRBV7-8	ASSLEGLAGLNEQY
TRBD1	TRBJ1-1	TRBV6-4	ASSARQGAQAF
TRBD2	TRBJ2-5	TRBV6-5	ASSYGGAQY
-	TRBJ1-1	TRBV13	ASSWTAGRGADTEAF
-	TRBJ1-2	TRBV30	AWRPRLDRTRKISYGYT
-	TRBJ2-4	TRBV7-2	ASTDDWRLKNIQY
-	TRBJ1-1	TRBV7-2	ASSFLLITSDTEAF
TRBD1	TRBJ1-1	TRBV19	ASSGDRGLTEAF
-	TRBJ2-1	TRBV4-2	ASSPYSWYEQF
TRBD1	TRBJ1-2	TRBV29-1	SVDLGFYRDRPDGGYT
-	TRBJ2-7	TRBV19	ASTPGGRGAYEQY
TRBD1	TRBJ2-7	TRBV6-1	ASSELGQGAVGYEQY
TRBD1	TRBJ2-5	TRBV6-5	ASRIDRAGETQY
-	TRBJ1-2	TRBV6-6	ASSQDSYGYT
TRBD1	TRBJ1-1	TRBV5-1	ASSFGQAGRRGAF
TRBD1	TRBJ2-5	TRBV16	ASSQNRGETQY
TRBD2	TRBJ2-7	TRBV28	ASSSIGLAGLYEQY
TRBD2	TRBJ2-7	TRBV5-4	ASNGPGLAGDEQY
-	TRBJ1-5	TRBV2	ASTGGESQPQH
-	TRBJ2-5	TRBV5-4	ASSLAGLETQY
TRBD2	TRBJ2-7	TRBV6-5	ASSFTSGGYEQY
TRBD2	TRBJ2-5	TRBV7-2	ASSSLAGLQETQY
-	TRBJ1-3	TRBV28	ASSLWGPAGIGNTIY
-	TRBJ1-5	TRBV6-5	ASSYQGGSNQPQH
-	TRBJ2-1	TRBV6-4	ASSDSRDSIRPEQF
-	TRBJ2-5	TRBV27	ASSLKTGVETQY
-	-	TRBV29-1	SVKAEGPYEQY
-	TRBJ1-1	TRBV29-1	SVEALGRLGAEAF
-	TRBJ2-4	TRBV7-9	ASSPRVAAKNIQY
TRBD1	TRBJ1-5	TRBV9	ASSVGDSHNQPQH
-	TRBJ1-2	TRBV27	ASSPQGTYGYT
TRBD1	TRBJ2-3	TRBV27	ASSSTGSSDTQY
TRBD2	TRBJ2-1	TRBV19	ASSRLAGGYNEQF
-	TRBJ1-6	TRBV28	ASSLSGAGNSPLH
TRBD1	TRBJ1-3	TRBV12-5	ASGPLGKTGDSGNTIY
TRBD2	TRBJ2-1	TRBV9	ASSPSSGNWNEQF
-	TRBJ1-2	TRBV6-5	ASAGGSSGNYGYT
-	TRBJ1-2	TRBV2	ASSAQSYGYT
TRBD2	TRBJ2-7	TRBV6-5	ASSPGLAGREQY
TRBD1	TRBJ1-1	TRBV11-3	ASSLGGTGGTEAF